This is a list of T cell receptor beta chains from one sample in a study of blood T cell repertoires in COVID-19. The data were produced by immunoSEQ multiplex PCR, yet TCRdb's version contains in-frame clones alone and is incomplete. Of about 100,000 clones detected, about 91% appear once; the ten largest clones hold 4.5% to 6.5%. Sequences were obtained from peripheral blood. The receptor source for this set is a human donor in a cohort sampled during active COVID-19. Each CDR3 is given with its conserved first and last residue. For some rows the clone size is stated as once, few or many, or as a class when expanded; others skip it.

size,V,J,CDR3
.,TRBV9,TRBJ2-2,CASSTPRVGTSGNTGELFF
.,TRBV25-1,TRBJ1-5,CASRQGINQPQHF
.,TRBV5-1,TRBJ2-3,CASSHNQRADTQYF
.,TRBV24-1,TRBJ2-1,CATSVAGGGTSGSSGNEQFF
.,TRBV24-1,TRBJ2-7,CATSDPLETGGYEQYF
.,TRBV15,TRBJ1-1,CATSTRDSTEAFF
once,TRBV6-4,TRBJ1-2,CASSDTERGIGYGYTF
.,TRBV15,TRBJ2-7,CATSREGLAGAGYEQYF
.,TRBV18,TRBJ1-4,CASSPTTGTNEKLFF
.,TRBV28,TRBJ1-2,CASTDQGRRYGYTF
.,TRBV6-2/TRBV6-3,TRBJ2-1,CASSYSGLGYNEQFF
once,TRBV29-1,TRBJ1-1,CSGDRGGTEAFF
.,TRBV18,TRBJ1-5,CASSLNAQGYNQPQHF
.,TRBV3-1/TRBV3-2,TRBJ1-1,CASSFRDSEAFF
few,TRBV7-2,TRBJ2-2,CASRESTGELFF
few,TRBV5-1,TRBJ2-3,CASSWASSDTQYF
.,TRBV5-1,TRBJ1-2,CASSLETGGAQGYTF
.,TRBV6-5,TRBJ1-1,CASRTGVPIRTEAFF
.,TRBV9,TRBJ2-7,CASSVGFVGTDYEQYF
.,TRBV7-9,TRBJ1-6,CASSFVNSPLHF
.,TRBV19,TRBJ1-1,CASSPRKIPGTEAFF
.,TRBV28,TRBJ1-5,CASGDPDSFYLEPQHF
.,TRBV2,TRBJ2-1,CASSEQGDEQFF
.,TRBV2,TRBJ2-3,CASRLSHGGQYF
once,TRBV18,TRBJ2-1,CASSRRLAGQSSYNEQFF